This entry describes one TCR beta chain. The source of the sample is a study of blood T cell repertoires in COVID-19. On the study more broadly: The United States, Italy and Spain were the sources of the acute and convalescent COVID-19 samples. PBMCs, B-cell-depleted T cells, or T cells were the source of the cDNA or gDNA that made up the material.

Study processing details: Estimates of nucleated cell counts were drawn from the amplification of reference gene primers. Clones were read by immunoSEQ multiplex PCR, and TCRdb kept only the in-frame ones, dropping some. The DNA gave D and trimming, while V, J and clone size come from that table. The sample lists some 200,000 clones; over 75% were seen once. This receptor was taken from a woman aged 80 or over with acute or convalescent COVID-19. The sequenced sample was peripheral blood.

CDR3 sequence (DNA): TGTGCCAGCAGCTTAGGCCTAGCGGGGGGGCGTGCTGAGCAGTTCTTC. It translates to CASSLGLAGGRAEQFF. The chain recombines TRBV7-2 with TRBJ2-1; 12 positions agree with TRBD2. J lost 9 bases, V lost 1 base, and 7 bases had no gene match. The CDR3 length is 16 residues. CDR1 and CDR2 from the germline V gene are SGHTA and FQGNSA.